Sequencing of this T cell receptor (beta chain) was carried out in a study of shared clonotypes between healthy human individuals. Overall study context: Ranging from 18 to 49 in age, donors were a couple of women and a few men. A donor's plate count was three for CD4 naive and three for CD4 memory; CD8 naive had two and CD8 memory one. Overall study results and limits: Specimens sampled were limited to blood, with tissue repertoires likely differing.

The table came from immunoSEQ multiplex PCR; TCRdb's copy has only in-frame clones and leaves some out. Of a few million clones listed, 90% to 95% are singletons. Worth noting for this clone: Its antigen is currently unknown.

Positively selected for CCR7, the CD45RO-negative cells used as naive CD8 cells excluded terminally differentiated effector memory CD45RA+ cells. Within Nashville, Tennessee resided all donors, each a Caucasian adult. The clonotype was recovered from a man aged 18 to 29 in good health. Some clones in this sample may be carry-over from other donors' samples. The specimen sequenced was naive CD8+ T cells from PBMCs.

The CDR3 nucleotides read TGTGCCAGCAGCCCCCAGGCGGGAAGGTACAATGAGCAGTTCTTC. Translation: CASSPQAGRYNEQFF. The chain combines TRBV27 with TRBJ2-1; D might be TRBD2 (6 bases). The CDR3 totals 15 residues. V lost 6 bases and J lost 4, with 16 bases in between. Germline loops: CDR1 MNHEY, CDR2 SMNVEV (reference sequence).